The sequence of this T cell receptor beta chain was determined in a study of CD8 T cells in cerebrospinal fluid in Alzheimer's disease. The CDR3 covers 11 residues. Germline assignment: CDR1 MNHEY and CDR2 SVGEGT. TCRdb re-called the 10x single-cell sequencing reads and shows each CDR3 protein once, DNA omitted. Listed are several hundred distinct CDR3 sequences; 12% falls within the top ten. Frequency places this clonotype as medium-sized (0.01 to 0.1%). The material sequenced was cerebrospinal fluid. The chain is built from TRBV6-2 or TRBV6-3 and TRBJ1-2. The origin of this receptor is a human donor with Parkinson's disease. This chain's CDR3 is CASSSWTAVTF.